A selection of T cell receptor beta chains follows, all from one sample in a study of technical replicates of blood from a few donors. Sequencing used immunoSEQ multiplex PCR; TCRdb keeps in-frame clones, though not all of them. The sample shows 75,000 to 100,000 clones, roughly 94% of them seen only once. The sample taken for sequencing was T cells isolated from PBMCs. These TCRs come from a human donor in good health. Each CDR3 is given with its conserved first and last residue. A D gene is named only where the DNA matches it firmly. Size values are once, few and many counts, or a class for expanded clones, and some rows have none.

-	TRBV9	15	TRBD1	TRBJ1-2	TGTGCCAGCAGCGTTCGACAGGGGGCGGACTATGGCTACACCTTC	CASSVRQGADYGYTF
-	TRBV27	14	TRBD1	TRBJ1-4	TGTGCCAGCAGGCAACAGGGGGCCCATGAAAAACTGTTTTTT	CASRQQGAHEKLFF
-	TRBV27	16	TRBD2	TRBJ2-1	TGTGCCAGCAGACCGGAATCCGGGAGGGATTTGGGTGAGCAGTTCTTC	CASRPESGRDLGEQFF
-	TRBV5-4	16	-	TRBJ2-5	TGTGCCAGCAGCTTGAAAGGGACTTTACCCCAAGAGACCCAGTACTTC	CASSLKGTLPQETQYF
-	TRBV5-1	15	-	TRBJ2-3	TGCGCCAGCAGCTCCGCCACAGATCTCACAGATACGCAGTATTTT	CASSSATDLTDTQYF
-	TRBV7-9	16	TRBD1	TRBJ1-5	TGTGCCAGCAGCGCCGAGGACAGGGTACGAGGGCAGCCCCAGCATTTT	CASSAEDRVRGQPQHF
-	TRBV9	15	-	TRBJ1-2	TGTGCCAGCAGCGTAGCGGCTAATACAGGGTTCGGCTACACCTTC	CASSVAANTGFGYTF
-	TRBV29-1	13	-	TRBJ1-2	TGCAGCGTTGAAGAGACAGCTCACTATGGCTACACCTTC	CSVEETAHYGYTF
once	TRBV13	14	-	TRBJ2-3	TGTGCCAGCCGGAGCCCTACTAGCACAGATACGCAGTATTTT	CASRSPTSTDTQYF
-	TRBV7-9	17	-	TRBJ2-6	TGTGCCAGCAACGAAGTGGGGGCGGTGACTGGGGCCAACGTCCTGACTTTC	CASNEVGAVTGANVLTF
once	TRBV15	14	-	TRBJ1-1	TGTGCCACCAGCTCACAGGGAAGTGAGACTGAAGCTTTCTTT	CATSSQGSETEAFF
-	TRBV27	12	-	TRBJ2-7	TGTGCCAGCAGCCATAACAGCTACGAGCAGTACTTC	CASSHNSYEQYF
-	TRBV7-6	16	-	TRBJ2-2	TGTGCCAGCAGCTTAGATTGGGCACTTACCGCCGGGGAGCTGTTTTTT	CASSLDWALTAGELFF
-	TRBV9	15	TRBD1	TRBJ2-5	TGTGCCAGCAGCGTAGCCGACAGGGTCCAAGAGACCCAGTACTTC	CASSVADRVQETQYF
once	TRBV5-1	14	-	TRBJ2-7	TGCGCCAGCAGCTTCGGGACTGCCTCCTACGAGCAGTACTTC	CASSFGTASYEQYF
-	TRBV12-2	14	-	TRBJ2-1	TGTGCAAGTCACACCGACATTTCCTACAATGAGCAGTTCTTC	CASHTDISYNEQFF
-	TRBV10-3	12	TRBD2	TRBJ2-1	TGTGCCATCAGTGAGGCGGGAGGTGAGCAGTTCTTC	CAISEAGGEQFF
-	TRBV9	16	-	TRBJ2-2	TGTGCCAGCAGCGTAGCCTCCGGGACTAACACCGGGGAGCTGTTTTTT	CASSVASGTNTGELFF
-	TRBV7-8	15	-	TRBJ2-1	TGTGCCAGCAGCTTGGGGGCCAGCTCCTACAATGAGCAGTTCTTC	CASSLGASSYNEQFF
-	TRBV7-2	15	TRBD1	TRBJ1-5	TGTGCCAGCAGCCAGGGACAGGGTTGGAATCAGCCCCAGCATTTT	CASSQGQGWNQPQHF
-	TRBV6-5	12	-	TRBJ1-1	TGTGCCAGCAGTTTTAGACAAACTGAAGCTTTCTTT	CASSFRQTEAFF
-	TRBV30	13	-	TRBJ1-3	TGTGCCTGGAGAAGAGGGGGAGGAAACACCATATATTTT	CAWRRGGGNTIYF
-	TRBV10-3	18	TRBD2	TRBJ2-4	TGTGCCATCAGTGAGTATGGACTAGCGGCCGCAGCCAAAAACATTCAGTACTTC	CAISEYGLAAAAKNIQYF
-	TRBV7-9	16	-	TRBJ2-6	TGTGCCAGCAGCTTACTTAAAAATCCCGGGGCCAACGTCCTGACTTTC	CASSLLKNPGANVLTF